This entry concerns a single T cell receptor (beta chain). Its antigen remains unknown. The data belong to a study of long-term antiretroviral therapy in people with HIV. The CDR3 runs to 10 residues. The germline V gene encodes CDR1 DFQATT and CDR2 SNEGSKA (reference sequence). Trimming left V 4 bases short and J 14 bases short, with 9 bases between. With survey level as its setting, the immunoSEQ assay was v3.0. Per sample, sequencing targeted about 40,000-55,000 T-cell genomes. Clones were read by immunoSEQ multiplex PCR, and TCRdb kept only the in-frame ones, dropping some. The top ten clones hold around 23% of a sample with 15,000 or so clones, about 88% of them seen once. The study's findings and limits: At every time point, clones expanded before ART dominated the repertoire.

The sample was unsorted PBMCs, taken 2.1 years after starting antiretroviral therapy. V and J are TRBV20-1 and TRBJ1-6, with D possibly matching TRBD1 (5 bases). This sequence originates from a woman in her 40s with HIV. The DNA for the CDR3 is TGCAGTGCTATTCGGGGGACCCTCCACTTT. It yields the protein CSAIRGTLHF.